Listed below are T cell receptor beta chains from one sample, sequenced in a study of Graves' ophthalmopathy and Graves' hyperthyroidism. TCRdb redid the calling of the multiplex PCR reads with MiXCR, one entry per CDR3 protein. The table records 400,000 or so distinct CDR3 sequences, approximately 18% of them present only once. The sequenced material came from peripheral blood. These receptors came from an adult woman with stable Graves' hyperthyroidism. Both conserved end residues are part of each CDR3. Each record gives: clone size, D gene, J gene, V gene, CDR3 protein, CDR3 DNA. D genes are given only for firm matches. Clone size is stated in some rows and not others, as once, few, many or a class when expanded.

>many|TRBD2|TRBJ2-7|TRBV27
CASSSRGSGRAVYEQYF
TGTGCCAGCAGTTCCCGGGGTAGCGGGAGGGCAGTCTACGAGCAGTACTTC
>NA|NA|TRBJ2-5|TRBV27
CATRPVQQETQYF
TGTGCCACTCGCCCAGTACAGCAAGAGACCCAGTACTTC
>many|NA|TRBJ2-2|TRBV12-3/TRBV12-4
CASSLNRELFF
TGTGCCAGCAGTTTAAATCGGGAGCTGTTTTTT
>many|NA|TRBJ2-7|TRBV19
CASSTKLALSYEQYF
TGTGCCAGTAGTACTAAGCTAGCGCTGTCCTACGAGCAGTACTTC
>many|NA|TRBJ2-5|TRBV7-9
CASSPNRWETQYF
TGTGCCAGCAGCCCCAATCGATGGGAGACCCAGTACTTC
>NA|TRBD2|TRBJ2-5|TRBV7-2
CASSLGLAAFRETQYF
TGTGCCAGCAGCCTGGGACTAGCGGCCTTCCGAGAGACCCAGTACTTC
>few|TRBD1|TRBJ2-5|TRBV6-2/TRBV6-3
CASSYDRESQETQYF
TGTGCCAGCAGTTACGACAGGGAGTCCCAAGAGACCCAGTACTTC
>many|NA|TRBJ2-2|TRBV11-3
CASSPDRGELFF
TGTGCCAGCAGCCCTGACAGGGGGGAGCTGTTTTTT
>few|NA|TRBJ2-7|TRBV6-5
CASSSQGGRIQYF
TGTGCCAGCAGTTCCCAGGGGGGGCGAATACAGTACTTC
>NA|NA|TRBJ2-7|TRBV12-5
CASGLYPNYEQYF
TGTGCTAGTGGTTTGTATCCGAACTACGAGCAGTACTTC
>many|TRBD1|TRBJ2-7|TRBV20-1
CSARRSGGHEQYF
TGCAGTGCTAGACGCTCAGGGGGTCACGAGCAGTACTTC
>many|NA|TRBJ2-5|TRBV25-1
CASSEAERTLRETQYF
TGTGCCAGCAGTGAAGCAGAGCGCACCCTCCGGGAGACCCAGTACTTC
>many|NA|TRBJ2-5|TRBV7-2
CASSLDRLQTQYF
TGTGCCAGCAGCTTAGACAGACTACAGACCCAGTACTTC
>once|NA|TRBJ1-5|TRBV30
CAWSVQWGRNQPQHF
TGTGCCTGGAGTGTACAATGGGGGCGTAATCAGCCCCAGCATTTT
>many|TRBD1|TRBJ2-7|TRBV28
CASSFRGRGPVSYEQYF
TGTGCCAGCAGTTTCAGGGGCAGGGGGCCAGTATCCTACGAGCAGTACTTC
>many|TRBD2|TRBJ2-7|TRBV28
CASSFSGRNYEQYF
TGTGCCAGCAGTTTTAGCGGGAGAAACTACGAGCAGTACTTC
>many|TRBD1|TRBJ1-6|TRBV12-3/TRBV12-4
CASSLGRGSNNSPLHF
TGTGCCAGCAGTTTGGGCAGGGGGAGTAATAATTCACCCCTCCACTTT
>few|NA|TRBJ1-1|TRBV7-3
CASSLGGATEAFF
TGTGCCAGCAGCCTTGGGGGCGCCACTGAAGCTTTCTTT
>NA|TRBD1|TRBJ1-2|TRBV6-2/TRBV6-3
CASSTGQGNGGYTF
TGTGCCAGCAGTACGGGACAGGGGAACGGTGGCTACACCTTC
>many|TRBD1|TRBJ2-7|TRBV6-2/TRBV6-3
CASSYSTGNPGTGGYEQYF
TGTGCCAGCAGTTACTCAACCGGAAACCCCGGGACAGGGGGGTACGAGCAGTACTTC
>NA|TRBD2|TRBJ2-2|TRBV13
CASSDRVLAYNTGELFF
TGTGCCAGCAGCGATAGAGTACTAGCGTACAACACCGGGGAGCTGTTTTTT
>many|NA|TRBJ1-3|TRBV12-3/TRBV12-4
CASRKGIPGNTIYF
TGTGCCAGCAGAAAGGGGATTCCTGGAAACACCATATATTTT
>NA|NA|TRBJ1-5|TRBV27
CASKRLYSNQPQHF
TGTGCCAGCAAAAGGCTTTATAGCAATCAGCCCCAGCATTTT
>NA|NA|TRBJ2-2|TRBV6-1
CASSGTVSNTGELFF
TGTGCCAGCAGTGGGACAGTTTCGAACACCGGGGAGCTGTTTTTT
>few|TRBD1|TRBJ1-5|TRBV4-1
CASSRTGGRDQPQHF
TGCGCCAGCAGCCGAACAGGGGGTCGGGATCAGCCCCAGCATTTT
>many|TRBD1|TRBJ1-2|TRBV15
CATSGFAGGLTGYTF
TGTGCCACCAGCGGATTCGCAGGGGGCTTGACTGGCTACACCTTC